This T cell receptor beta chain was captured by sequencing in a study of regulatory T cells in long-lasting Graves disease. Study-wide findings and caveats: Exclusively peripheral blood, rather than thyroid tissue, was studied.

This clonotype was counted between two and nine times. The antigen remains unidentified. The CDR3 covers 16 residues. Germline CDR1 reads ENHRY; CDR2 reads SYGVKD. V was clipped by 5 bases and J by 6 bases, with 23 bases between them. Researchers made TCR beta libraries by using iRepertoire HTBI primers and running Arm-PCR on CDR3 regions. MiXCR, run by TCRdb on the multiplex PCR reads, gives a single entry per CDR3 protein. The sample shows approximately 490,000 distinct CDR3 sequences, around 15% of them seen only once. The time point here: newly diagnosed GD, antithyroid drugs for less than 3 months. RNA from PBMCs was the source of the TCR library. This sample also belongs to another study, concerning T cells in Graves' hyperthyroidism and ophthalmopathy. That publication notes: The HTBI primer set drove a first-round RT-PCR of the TCR CDR3.

This chain joins TRBV10-3 and TRBJ2-7, with D perhaps being TRBD1 or TRBD2 (6 bases each). This sequence originates from a man in his forties or fifties with Graves disease. Source: peripheral blood mononuclear cells (PBMCs), taken at new diagnosis, from a patient treated with antithyroid drugs. The CDR3 nucleotides are TGTGCCATCAGTAACTCCCGGGGGCGCCGGGTATCCGAGCAGTACTTC. Translating it yields CAISNSRGRRVSEQYF.